The clone carrying this T cell receptor beta chain has a count of ten or more. The antigen is undetermined. Then a second PCR, running roughly 7 to 11 cycles, was carried out with a sample-barcoded 5' primer and a J-beta primer mix. One entry per CDR3 protein, called by TCRdb with MiXCR from the 5' RACE reads. The table has 730,000 or so distinct CDR3 sequences, roughly two fifths seen once. These data come from a study of blood T cells in healthy people across ages. Findings of the study overall: Long-lived donors carried more naive CD4+ cells and greater diversity than aged donors. No one knew whether donors had CMV, which possibly confounded expanded clonotype changes.

Every participating donor contributed roughly 10 milliliters of peripheral blood through a draw. The J segment lost 5 bases and the V segment lost 6 bases, leaving 9 bases of the junction unmatched. Germline assignment: CDR1 MDHEN and CDR2 SYDVKM. The CDR3 has 15 residues. This TCR was recovered from a woman aged 60-70 years in good health. The chain employs TRBV28 and TRBJ2-1; 8 bases are a match to TRBD2. Sequencing input: blood. The CDR3 sequence is CASSSPGLGNNEQFF. CDR3 sequence (DNA): TGTGCCAGCAGCAGCCCGGGACTAGGGAACAATGAGCAGTTCTTC.